The rows below give T cell receptor beta chains drawn from one sample of a study of radiotherapy plus CTLA-4 blockade in lung cancer. Sequenced by immunoSEQ multiplex PCR; TCRdb stores in-frame clones only, minus some. The data hold over 100,000 clones, with around 84% observed a single time. The sample here was peripheral blood, taken from a patient treated with radiotherapy plus ipilimumab. These receptors originate from a human donor with non-small cell lung cancer that progressed on radiotherapy plus ipilimumab. Some clones in this sample may be carry-over from other donors' samples. The CDR3 runs from the conserved cysteine through the conserved F or W.

TRBV6-5,CASSPYTPDQTEAFF
TRBV28,CASSFLGRTLYEQYF
TRBV11-2,CASSSPSYGYQETQYF
TRBV5-1,CASSLGDTNQETQYF
TRBV6-6,CASSPRRGTTYEQYF
TRBV29-1,CSVELGLGTEAFF
TRBV5-1,CASSLAIASTDTQYF
TRBV14,CASSKDRVASPLHF
TRBV5-1,CASSFQGADSPLHF
TRBV7-8,CASSLLTEVTEAFF
TRBV5-1,CASSLSGKNYGYTF
TRBV27,CASSLTLGQARGGYTF
TRBV11-1,CASSSRGKAGGRTDTQYF
TRBV28,CASRQRSWNEKLFF
TRBV18,CASSPTSPPSTDTQYF
TRBV14,CASSHRDKVLDEQYF
TRBV27,CASSFRPENSPLHF
TRBV19,CATNQRQGNTGELFF
TRBV7-6,CASSSSGGPDQGEQFF
TRBV4-3,CASSQSDRGVSGNTIYF
TRBV4-1,CASSQDHSMGRANNEQFF
TRBV5-1,CASSLERATNEQFF
TRBV10-3,CAISPLQENTEAFF
TRBV7-2,CASSWDMNTEAFF
TRBV7-2,CASSSQYAYQETQYF
TRBV27,CASSGRGWYSNQPQHF
TRBV7-3,CASSLDTGGSAFF
TRBV4-3,CASSQDLGSFYEQYF
TRBV27,CASSLFRSSYEQYF
TRBV14,CASSRSLTEAFF
TRBV7-9,CASSLGTSVADTQYF
TRBV19,CASSIAGASLHGYTF
TRBV5-4,CASSLVGTDTQYF
TRBV7-2,CASRSNRGGYTF
TRBV27,CASSLSRNGAEAFF
TRBV11-2,CASSLEVGEGVWNEQFF
TRBV11-2,CASSLVETQYF
TRBV11-2,CASSLEGGSGEKLFF
TRBV20-1,CSASRGREQYF
TRBV2,CAVRENTEAFF
TRBV5-6,CASSLSKMSQYF
TRBV5-1,CASSLGLAGETQYF
TRBV18,CASSGSPNQPQHF
TRBV7-3,CASSPGQGSGELFF
TRBV2,CARGTGQSKNIQYF
TRBV7-2,CASSWPAEQHNEKLFF
TRBV18,CASSQSTGVNSPLHF
TRBV5-4,CASSLAAGEGNTIYF
TRBV6-1,CASSRTGLYNEQFF
TRBV18,CASSLGLASSTDTQYF
TRBV4-3,CASSLIGQGGSPLHF
TRBV11-3,CASSSTGLAGRETQYF
TRBV7-8,CASSSDPASSIEAFF